This TCR beta chain was obtained from a study of identical twins. Whole-study findings and limits: Some out-of-frame alpha sequences were shared by twins, and these showed excess low generation probability.

This clonotype was counted only a few times. Its antigen remains unidentified. TCRdb processed the 5' RACE reads anew with MiXCR; each CDR3 protein has one entry. Altogether about 430,000 distinct CDR3 sequences are present, roughly 18% being singletons, with the ten largest covering around 10%. Germline lookup yields CDR1 SGHTA and CDR2 FQGNSA. Trimming removed 5 bases at V and 7 bases at J, with 9 bases between. CDR3 length: 11 residues. This rearrangement joins TRBV7-2 to TRBJ2-7; no firm D call. The receptor's source is a man aged 50-60 years in good health. Sequenced: naive T cells sorted from blood. The CDR3, as DNA: TGTGCCAGCAGCGCTCTAGAAGAGCAGTACTTC. Protein: CASSALEEQYF.